One and the same sample provided the 10 T cell receptor beta chains below, sequenced in a study of identical twins' blood T cells. From the 5' RACE reads, TCRdb called clonotypes with MiXCR, one entry per CDR3 protein. The table lists a few hundred thousand distinct CDR3 sequences, more than 25% of them singletons, with about 6% in the top ten. Sequencing was performed on PBMCs. The receptors were sampled from a woman aged 18 to 55 in good health.

This chain joins TRBV7-8 and TRBJ1-1; D is possibly TRBD1 (6 bases). The germline gives CDR1 SGHVS, CDR2 FQNEAQ. With 3 bases removed from V and 5 bases from J, the gap between germline ends came to 19 bases. There are 16 residues in the CDR3. The CDR3 loop is CASSFGPSRGRTEAFF. CDR3 sequence (DNA): TGTGCCAGCAGCTTCGGGCCCAGCAGGGGTAGAACTGAAGCTTTCTTT.

The chain couples TRBV6-1 to TRBJ2-1; 11 nucleotides align to TRBD2. The CDR3 has 14 amino acids. CDR1 MNHNS and CDR2 SASEGT come from the germline V gene. The V and J ends lost 7 bases and 4 bases, in that order; junction bases with no gene match: 3. The CDR3 spells CASIGLAGYNEQFF. The CDR3 coding sequence is TGTGCCAGCATCGGACTAGCGGGTTACAATGAGCAGTTCTTC.

The V call is TRBV4-2, the J call TRBJ1-1; D unclear. The CDR3 extends over 13 amino acids. CDR1 LGHNA and CDR2 YNFKEQ come from the germline V gene. Trimming pared 1 base from V and 7 bases from J, leaving 10 bases between. The CDR3 sequence: CASSQGRRDEAFF. CDR3 nucleotide sequence: TGTGCCAGCAGCCAAGGCCGACGTGATGAAGCTTTCTTT.

On this clonotype itself: A read error may account for a junction end that differs from germline. V and J are TRBV6-5 and TRBJ2-1; possible D gene TRBD2, 6 bases. In germline, CDR1 is MNHEY, CDR2 SVGAGI. CDR3 size: 16 residues. CDR3 in DNA: TGTGCCAGCAGTCTGAACGCGGGGTCTGCCCACAATGAGCTGTTCTTC. The encoded protein is CASSLNAGSAHNELFF.

The rearrangement uses TRBV10-3 and TRBJ1-1; 9 bases line up with TRBD1. The CDR3 is made up of 12 amino acids. Germline CDR1 and CDR2: ENHRY and SYGVKD. V lost 8 bases, J lost 5 bases, and 3 bases stayed unmatched. This chain's CDR3 is CAISTGGTEAFF. The CDR3 DNA reads as TGTGCCATCTCGACAGGGGGGACTGAAGCTTTCTTT.

The gene calls are TRBV2 and TRBJ1-4; 9 bases match TRBD1. There are 12 residues in the CDR3. J was trimmed by 10 bases and V by 9 bases; bases with no gene match: 6. The germline V gene has CDR1 SNHLY and CDR2 FYNNEI. The CDR3 is CASSGTGPKLFF. CDR3 DNA sequence: TGTGCCAGTTCCGGGACAGGGCCAAAACTGTTTTTT.

In this sample, this clonotype turned up a few times. The rearrangement joins TRBV7-9 to TRBJ1-1, with 7 positions matching TRBD1. The CDR3 runs 15 residues. Per germline, CDR1 SEHNR and CDR2 FQNEAQ (reference sequence). The V gene end was trimmed by 5 bases and the J gene end by 2 bases; junction bases not matched to a gene: 8. CDR3: CASSPTDRINTEAFF. The CDR3 nucleotides read TGTGCCAGCAGCCCAACGGACAGGATTAACACTGAAGCTTTCTTT.

With respect to this clonotype: This may be a read error: a much more frequent sequence differs by one nucleotide. Given the absence of the conserved phenylalanine or tryptophan at the CDR3 end, a read error is likely. It is unclear where the CDR3 begins or ends on the DNA, so no DNA is shown, and the CDR3 is as TCRdb lists it. The gene calls are TRBV21-1 and TRBJ2-3; no check of the table's D call, TRBD1, against the DNA was made. TRBV21-1 is termed a pseudogene. A total of 10 residues make up the CDR3, ends included. Here the CDR3 reads CAGSKAAGHG.

This clonotype was recorded many times. The chain links TRBV14 to TRBJ1-3; D unclear. Germline assignment: CDR1 SGHDN and CDR2 FVKESK. V was trimmed by 4 bases and J by 8 bases, leaving 15 bases between them. CDR3 size: 14 residues. CDR3 in DNA: TGTGCCAGCAGCCCCCCGGGTTGGAGGGACACCATATATTTT. It codes for CASSPPGWRDTIYF.

The CDR3 DNA reads as TGCGCCAGCAGTAAAGACCGCCCTTACGAGCAGTACTTC. Amino acid sequence: CASSKDRPYEQYF. This chain uses TRBV5-1 with TRBJ2-7; no clear D. V dropped 5 bases and J dropped 4 bases, with 13 bases sitting between them. CDR1 and CDR2 (germline): SGHRS, YFSETQ. This CDR3 comprises 13 residues.